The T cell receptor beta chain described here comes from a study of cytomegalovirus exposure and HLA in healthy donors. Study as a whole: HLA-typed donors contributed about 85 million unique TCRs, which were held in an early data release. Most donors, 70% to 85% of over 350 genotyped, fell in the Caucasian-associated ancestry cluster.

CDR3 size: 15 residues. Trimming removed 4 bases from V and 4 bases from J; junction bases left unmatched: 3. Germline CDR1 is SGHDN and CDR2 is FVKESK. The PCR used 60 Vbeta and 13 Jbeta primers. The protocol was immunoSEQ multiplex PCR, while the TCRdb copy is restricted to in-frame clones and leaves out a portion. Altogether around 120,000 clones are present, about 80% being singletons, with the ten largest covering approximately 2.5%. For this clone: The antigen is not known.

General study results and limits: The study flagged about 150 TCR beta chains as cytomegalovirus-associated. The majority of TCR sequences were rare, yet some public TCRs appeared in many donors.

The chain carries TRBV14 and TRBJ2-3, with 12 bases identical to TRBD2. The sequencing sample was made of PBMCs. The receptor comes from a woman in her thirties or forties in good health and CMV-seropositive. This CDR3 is CASSPLAGGADTQYF. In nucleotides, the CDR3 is TGTGCCAGCAGCCCCCTAGCGGGAGGGGCAGATACGCAGTATTTT.